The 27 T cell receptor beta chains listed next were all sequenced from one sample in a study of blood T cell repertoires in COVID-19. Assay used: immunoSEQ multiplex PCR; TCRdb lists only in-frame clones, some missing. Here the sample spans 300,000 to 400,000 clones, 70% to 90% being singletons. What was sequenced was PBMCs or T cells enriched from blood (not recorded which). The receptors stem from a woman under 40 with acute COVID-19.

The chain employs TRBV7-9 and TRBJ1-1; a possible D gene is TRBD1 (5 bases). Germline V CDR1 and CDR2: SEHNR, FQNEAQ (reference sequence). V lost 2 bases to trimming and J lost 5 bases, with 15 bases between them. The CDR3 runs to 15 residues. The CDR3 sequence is CASSLIFGGNTEAFF. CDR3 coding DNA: TGTGCCAGCAGCTTAATCTTTGGGGGGAATACTGAAGCTTTCTTT.

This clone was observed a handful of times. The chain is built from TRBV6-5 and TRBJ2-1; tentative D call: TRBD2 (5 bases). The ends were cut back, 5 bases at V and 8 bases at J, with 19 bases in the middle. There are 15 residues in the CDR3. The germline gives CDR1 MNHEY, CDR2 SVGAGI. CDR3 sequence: CASSLTRRNVDEQFF. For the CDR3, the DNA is TGTGCCAGCAGTCTAACCAGGAGGAATGTGGATGAGCAGTTCTTC.

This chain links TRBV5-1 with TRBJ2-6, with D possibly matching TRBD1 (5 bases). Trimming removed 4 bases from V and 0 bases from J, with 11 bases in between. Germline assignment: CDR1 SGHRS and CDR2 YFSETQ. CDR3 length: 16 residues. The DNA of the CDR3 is TGCGCCAGCAGCGCAGGGTCCAACTCTGGGGCCAACGTCCTGACTTTC. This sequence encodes CASSAGSNSGANVLTF. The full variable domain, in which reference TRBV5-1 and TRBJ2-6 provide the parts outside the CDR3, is KAGVTQTPRYLIKTRGQQVTLSCSPISGHRSVSWYQQTPGQGLQFLFEYFSETQRNKGNFPGRFSGRQFSNSRSEMNVSTLELGDSALYLCASSAGSNSGANVLTFGAGSRLTVL.

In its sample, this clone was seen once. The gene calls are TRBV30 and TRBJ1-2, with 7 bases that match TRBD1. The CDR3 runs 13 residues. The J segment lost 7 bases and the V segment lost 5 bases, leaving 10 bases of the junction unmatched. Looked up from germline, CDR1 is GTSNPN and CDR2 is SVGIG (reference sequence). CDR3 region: CAWGGTVPGGYTF. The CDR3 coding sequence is TGTGCCTGGGGGGGGACAGTGCCTGGTGGCTACACCTTC.

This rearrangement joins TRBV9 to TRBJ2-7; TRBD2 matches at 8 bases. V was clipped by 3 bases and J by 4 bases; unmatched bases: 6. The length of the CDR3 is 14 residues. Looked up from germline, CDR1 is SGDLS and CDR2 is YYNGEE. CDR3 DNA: TGTGCCAGCAGCGCCGGGGGGGTTCCATACGAGCAGTACTTC. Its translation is CASSAGGVPYEQYF.

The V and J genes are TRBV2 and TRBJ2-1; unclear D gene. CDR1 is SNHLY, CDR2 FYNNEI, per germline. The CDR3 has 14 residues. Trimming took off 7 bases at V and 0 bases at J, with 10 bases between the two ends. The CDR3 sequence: CASTTTLSYNEQFF. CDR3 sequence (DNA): TGTGCCAGCACAACGACTCTCTCCTACAATGAGCAGTTCTTC.

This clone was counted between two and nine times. Written as DNA, the CDR3 is TGTGCCAGCTCCCCTGGAGGGGGGGACACTGAAGCTTTCTTT. This codes for CASSPGGGDTEAFF. J is TRBJ1-1 and V is TRBV9; a possible D gene is TRBD1 (6 bases). This CDR3 has 14 amino acids. V dropped 7 bases and J dropped 3 bases, with 16 bases sitting between them. Germline lookup yields CDR1 SGDLS and CDR2 YYNGEE.

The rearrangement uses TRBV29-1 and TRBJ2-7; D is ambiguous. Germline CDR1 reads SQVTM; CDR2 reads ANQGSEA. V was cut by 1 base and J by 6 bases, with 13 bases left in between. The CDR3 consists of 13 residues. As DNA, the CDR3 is TGCAGCGTTGAAGTGAGAGGATTCAGCGAGCAGTACTTC. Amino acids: CSVEVRGFSEQYF.

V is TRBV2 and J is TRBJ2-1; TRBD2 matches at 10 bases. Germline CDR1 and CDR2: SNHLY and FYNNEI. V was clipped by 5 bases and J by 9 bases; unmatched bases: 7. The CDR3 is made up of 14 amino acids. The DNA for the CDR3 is TGTGCCAGCAGTTCCGGACTAGCGGCCGGTGAGCAGTTCTTC. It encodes CASSSGLAAGEQFF.

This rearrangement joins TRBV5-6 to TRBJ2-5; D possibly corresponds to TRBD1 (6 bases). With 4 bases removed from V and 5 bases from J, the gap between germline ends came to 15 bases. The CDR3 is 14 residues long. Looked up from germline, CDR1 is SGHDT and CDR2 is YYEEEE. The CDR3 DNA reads TGTGCCAGCAGCCGGAGGTACCAGGGGGAGACCCAGTACTTC. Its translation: CASSRRYQGETQYF.

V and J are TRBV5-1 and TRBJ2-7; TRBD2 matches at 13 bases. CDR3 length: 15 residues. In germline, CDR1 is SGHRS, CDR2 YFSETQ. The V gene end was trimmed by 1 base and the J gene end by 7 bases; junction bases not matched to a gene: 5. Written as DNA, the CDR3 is TGCGCCAGCAGCTTGAAACTAGCGGGGGGGATAGAGCAGTACTTC. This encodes CASSLKLAGGIEQYF.

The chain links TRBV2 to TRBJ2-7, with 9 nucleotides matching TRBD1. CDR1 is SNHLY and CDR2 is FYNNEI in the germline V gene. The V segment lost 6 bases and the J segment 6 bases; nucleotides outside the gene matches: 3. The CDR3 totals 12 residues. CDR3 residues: CASSDRGFEQYF. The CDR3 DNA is TGTGCCAGCAGCGACAGGGGGTTCGAGCAGTACTTC.

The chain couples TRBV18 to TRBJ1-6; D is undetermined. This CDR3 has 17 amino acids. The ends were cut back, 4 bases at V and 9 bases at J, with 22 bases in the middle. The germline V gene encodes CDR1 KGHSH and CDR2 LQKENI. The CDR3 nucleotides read TGTGCCAGCTCACAACAGTATCTGGGCCAGAAAACTTCACCCCTCCACTTT. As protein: CASSQQYLGQKTSPLHF.

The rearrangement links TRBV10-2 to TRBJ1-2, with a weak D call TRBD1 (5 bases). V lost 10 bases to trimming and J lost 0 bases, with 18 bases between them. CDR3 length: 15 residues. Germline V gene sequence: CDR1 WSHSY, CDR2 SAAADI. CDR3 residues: CATLGVLEPNYGYTF. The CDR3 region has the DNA TGCGCCACCTTAGGGGTTCTAGAACCTAACTATGGCTACACCTTC.

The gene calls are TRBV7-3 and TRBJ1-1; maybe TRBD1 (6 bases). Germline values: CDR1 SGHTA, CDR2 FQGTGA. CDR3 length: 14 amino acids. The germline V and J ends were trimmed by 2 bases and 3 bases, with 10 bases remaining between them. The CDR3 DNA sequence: TGTGCCAGCAGCTTATTGGCAGGGGACACTGAAGCTTTCTTT. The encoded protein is CASSLLAGDTEAFF. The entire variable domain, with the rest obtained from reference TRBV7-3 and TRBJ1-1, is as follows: GAGVSQTPSNKVTEKGKYVELRCDPISGHTALYWYRQSLGQGPEFLIYFQGTGAADDSGLPNDRFFAVRPEGSVSTLKIQRTERGDSAVYLCASSLLAGDTEAFFGQGTRLTVV.

In DNA, the CDR3 is TGTGCCAGCAGCCTCTGGTGGGACAGCACCACAGATACGCAGTATTTT. This encodes CASSLWWDSTTDTQYF. The genes are TRBV2 and TRBJ2-3; 7 nucleotides line up with TRBD1. The CDR3 is 16 amino acids. CDR1 is SNHLY and CDR2 is FYNNEI in the germline V gene. V trimming: 6 bases; J trimming: 2 bases; junction bases outside the gene matches: 11.

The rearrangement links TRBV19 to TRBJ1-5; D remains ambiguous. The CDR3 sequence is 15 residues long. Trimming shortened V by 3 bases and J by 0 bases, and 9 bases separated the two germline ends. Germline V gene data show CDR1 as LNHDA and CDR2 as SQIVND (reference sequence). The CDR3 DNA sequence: TGTGCCAGTAGTATTAGTCATTATAGCAATCAGCCCCAGCATTTT. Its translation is CASSISHYSNQPQHF.

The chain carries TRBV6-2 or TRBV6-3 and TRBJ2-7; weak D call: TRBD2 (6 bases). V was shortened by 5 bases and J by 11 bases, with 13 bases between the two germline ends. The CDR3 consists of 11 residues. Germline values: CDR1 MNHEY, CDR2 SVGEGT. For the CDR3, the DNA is TGTGCCAGCAGTCACGGGACTGGAAAGTACTTC. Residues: CASSHGTGKYF.

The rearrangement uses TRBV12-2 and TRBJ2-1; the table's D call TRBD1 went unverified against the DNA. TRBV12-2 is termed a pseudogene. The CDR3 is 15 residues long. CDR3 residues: CASRLMQGRHNEQFF. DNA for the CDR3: TGTGCAAGTCGCTTAATGCAGGGCCGGCACAATGAGCAGTTCTTC.

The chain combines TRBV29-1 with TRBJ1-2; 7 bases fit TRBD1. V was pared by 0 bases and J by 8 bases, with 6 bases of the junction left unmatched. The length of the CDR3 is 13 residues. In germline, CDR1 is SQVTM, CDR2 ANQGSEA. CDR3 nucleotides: TGCAGCGTTGAAGAGAACAGGGGTAGGGGCTACACCTTC. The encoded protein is CSVEENRGRGYTF.

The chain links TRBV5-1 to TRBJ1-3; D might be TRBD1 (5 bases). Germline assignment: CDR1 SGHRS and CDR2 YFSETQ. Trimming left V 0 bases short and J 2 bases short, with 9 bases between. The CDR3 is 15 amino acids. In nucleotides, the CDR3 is TGCGCCAGCAGCTTGGCTTGGGGGGCTGGAAACACCATATATTTT. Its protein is CASSLAWGAGNTIYF.

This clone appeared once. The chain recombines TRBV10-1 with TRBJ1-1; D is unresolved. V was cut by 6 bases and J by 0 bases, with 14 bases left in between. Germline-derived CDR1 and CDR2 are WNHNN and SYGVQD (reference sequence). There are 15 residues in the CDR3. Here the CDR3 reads CASSADTNMNTEAFF. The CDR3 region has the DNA TGCGCCAGCAGCGCCGACACAAACATGAACACTGAAGCTTTCTTT.

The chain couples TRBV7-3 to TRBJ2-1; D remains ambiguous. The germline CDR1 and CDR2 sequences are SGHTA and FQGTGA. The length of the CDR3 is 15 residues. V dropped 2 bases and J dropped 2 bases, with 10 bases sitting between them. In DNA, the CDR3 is TGTGCCAGCAGCTTATTAGCATCTACCTACAATGAGCAGTTCTTC. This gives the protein CASSLLASTYNEQFF.

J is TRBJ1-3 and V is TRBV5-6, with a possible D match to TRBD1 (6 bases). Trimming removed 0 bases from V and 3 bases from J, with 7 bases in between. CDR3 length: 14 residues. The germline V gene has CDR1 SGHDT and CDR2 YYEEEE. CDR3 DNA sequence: TGTGCCAGCAGCTTGGCAGGGGATGGAAACACCATATATTTT. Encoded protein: CASSLAGDGNTIYF.

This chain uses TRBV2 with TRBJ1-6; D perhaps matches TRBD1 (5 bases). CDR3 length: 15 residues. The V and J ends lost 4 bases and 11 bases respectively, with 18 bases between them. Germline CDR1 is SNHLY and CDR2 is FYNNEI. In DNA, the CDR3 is TGTGCCAGCAGTGGGACCGGGACCGGGGGAGCACCCCTCCACTTT. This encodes CASSGTGTGGAPLHF.

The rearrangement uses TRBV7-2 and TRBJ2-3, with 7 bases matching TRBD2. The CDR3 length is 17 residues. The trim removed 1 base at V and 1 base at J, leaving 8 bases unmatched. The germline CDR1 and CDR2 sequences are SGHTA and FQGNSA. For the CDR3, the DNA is TGTGCCAGCAGCTTAGGGTTAGCGGGCCCACGCACAGATACGCAGTATTTT. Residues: CASSLGLAGPRTDTQYF.

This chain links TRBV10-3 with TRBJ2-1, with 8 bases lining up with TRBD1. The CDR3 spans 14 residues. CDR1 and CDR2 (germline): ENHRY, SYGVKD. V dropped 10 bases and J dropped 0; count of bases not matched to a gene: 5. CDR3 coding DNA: TGTGCCACCTGGACAGGGAGCTCCTACAATGAGCAGTTCTTC. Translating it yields CATWTGSSYNEQFF.